These 6 T cell receptor beta chains were all obtained from the same sample, sequenced in a study of PD-L1 blockade in urothelial cancer. As to time point: peripheral blood 6 weeks after treatment start. Some clones are missing from TCRdb's copy, which holds only in-frame ones; the method was immunoSEQ multiplex PCR. The data contain some 120,000 clones, around 89% of them singletons. This sample comprised PBMCs, obtained around atezolizumab (anti-PD-L1) treatment. These receptors were taken from a man aged 60 to 69 with urothelial cancer.

This chain links TRBV19 with TRBJ1-1; D is uncertain. Trimming pared 5 bases from V and 1 base from J, leaving 8 bases between. Germline CDR1 and CDR2: LNHDA and SQIVND (reference sequence). This CDR3 contains 13 residues. The CDR3 nucleotides read TGTGCCAGTAGTCCCCGGGAGAACACTGAAGCTTTCTTT. As protein: CASSPRENTEAFF.

The chain joins TRBV7-2 to TRBJ1-6; 10 bases map to TRBD1. The ends lost 5 bases at V and 9 bases at J; junction bases unmatched: 7. The CDR3 extends over 15 amino acids. The V gene's germline CDR1 is SGHTA and CDR2 FQGNSA. CDR3 in amino acids: CASSPTGTGVSPLHF. The CDR3 DNA reads as TGTGCCAGCAGCCCCACCGGGACAGGGGTTTCACCCCTCCACTTT.

The sample holds a few counts of this clone. The chain combines TRBV5-1 with TRBJ2-7, with D possibly TRBD2 on 6 matching bases. This CDR3 has 16 amino acids. Between the trimmed V and J ends, which lost 5 bases and 2 bases, there was a span of 20 bases. Germline V gene sequence: CDR1 SGHRS, CDR2 YFSETQ. The CDR3 DNA follows: TGCGCCAGCAGGCCGAGATCGGCAGCTAGCGCCTACGAGCAGTACTTC. Its translation is CASRPRSAASAYEQYF.

The gene calls are TRBV7-3 and TRBJ2-2; perhaps TRBD1 as D (5 bases). Trimming pared 2 bases from V and 2 bases from J, leaving 12 bases between. Germline CDR1 SGHTA, CDR2 FQGTGA. CDR3 length: 16 amino acids. The CDR3 protein is CASSLASQGNTGELFF. The CDR3 bases are TGTGCCAGCAGCTTAGCAAGCCAGGGTAACACCGGGGAGCTGTTTTTT. Full variable domain (rest looked up from reference TRBV7-3 and TRBJ2-2): GAGVSQTPSNKVTEKGKYVELRCDPISGHTALYWYRQSLGQGPEFLIYFQGTGAADDSGLPNDRFFAVRPEGSVSTLKIQRTERGDSAVYLCASSLASQGNTGELFFGEGSRLTVL.

This chain uses TRBV6-1 with TRBJ2-7; D is possibly TRBD1 (5 bases). V lost 1 base and J lost 5, with 12 bases in between. CDR1 and CDR2 (germline): MNHNS, SASEGT. The CDR3 covers 14 residues. In DNA, the CDR3 is TGTGCCAGCAGTGAAGGAACAGGCAGGCACGAGCAGTACTTC. Translated: CASSEGTGRHEQYF.

J is TRBJ2-1 and V is TRBV18; 13 bases agree with TRBD2. The CDR3 has 15 residues. V dropped 2 bases and J dropped 10; count of bases not matched to a gene: 5. CDR1 and CDR2 (germline): KGHSH, LQKENI. The CDR3: CASSPAGLAGEEQFF. The DNA of the CDR3 is TGTGCCAGCTCACCAGCAGGACTAGCGGGAGAGGAGCAGTTCTTC.